A selection of T cell receptor beta chains follows, all from one sample in a study of cytomegalovirus exposure and HLA in healthy donors. Profiled with immunoSEQ multiplex PCR; TCRdb holds only in-frame clones, not every one. The listing contains 90,000 to 120,000 clones. What was sequenced was PBMCs. The receptors derive from a man aged 50-60 years in good health and CMV-seronegative. CDR3s include the opening cysteine and the closing phenylalanine or tryptophan. D genes are given only for firm matches.

d_call	j_call	v_call	cdr3_aa	cdr3_nt
TRBD1	TRBJ2-2	TRBV11-3	CASSSGTANTGELFF	TGTGCCAGCAGCTCCGGGACAGCGAACACCGGGGAGCTGTTTTTT
NA	TRBJ2-7	TRBV10-3	CAIKITQLTDSYEQYF	TGTGCCATCAAGATAACTCAACTTACCGACTCCTACGAGCAGTACTTC
TRBD2	TRBJ2-3	TRBV6-5	CASSSRLAGGTDTQYF	TGTGCCAGCAGTTCCAGACTAGCGGGGGGCACAGATACGCAGTATTTT
NA	TRBJ1-6	TRBV4-3	CASSSRQRRDSPLHF	TGCGCCAGCAGCTCCCGACAGAGACGTGATTCACCCCTCCACTTT
NA	TRBJ1-2	TRBV10-3	CAISAGLGYGYTF	TGTGCCATCAGCGCAGGGTTGGGCTATGGCTACACCTTC
NA	TRBJ1-2	TRBV7-2	CASSPRDTRPYGYTF	TGTGCCAGCAGCCCCCGGGACACCCGCCCCTATGGCTACACCTTC
NA	TRBJ2-7	TRBV7-6	CASSGQLETYEQYF	TGTGCCAGCAGCGGACAGTTGGAGACCTACGAGCAGTACTTC
TRBD1	TRBJ2-7	TRBV7-2	CASSAGQGARYEQYF	TGTGCCAGCAGCGCGGGACAGGGGGCGCGGTACGAGCAGTACTTC
NA	TRBJ1-4	TRBV2	CASSEPEGQGIVTNEKLFF	TGTGCCAGCAGTGAACCGGAGGGGCAGGGAATAGTGACTAATGAAAAACTGTTTTTT
NA	TRBJ2-5	TRBV5-1	CASSLDVSGAQETQYF	TGCGCCAGCAGCTTGGATGTTAGCGGTGCTCAAGAGACCCAGTACTTC
NA	TRBJ2-1	TRBV4-3	CASSSLAGARRNEQFF	TGCGCCAGCAGCTCGCTCGCTGGGGCTAGAAGAAATGAGCAGTTCTTC
NA	TRBJ1-2	TRBV5-4	CASSLVSNVNYGYTF	TGTGCCAGCAGCTTGGTGTCTAACGTAAACTATGGCTACACCTTC
NA	TRBJ2-7	TRBV6-1	CASSETGKAYEQYF	TGTGCCAGCAGTGAAACAGGGAAGGCCTACGAGCAGTACTTC
TRBD2	TRBJ2-3	TRBV19	CASRGRTSTDTQYF	TGTGCCAGTCGCGGGAGAACTAGCACAGATACGCAGTATTTT
TRBD1	TRBJ1-2	TRBV9	CASSVRDSARGYTF	TGTGCCAGCAGCGTCCGGGACAGCGCTAGAGGCTACACCTTC
TRBD1	TRBJ1-1	TRBV4-3	CASSLTGGLTEAFF	TGCGCCAGCAGCCTAACAGGGGGCCTGACTGAAGCTTTCTTT
NA	TRBJ1-1	TRBV7-2	CASSAKQGNTEAFF	TGTGCCAGCAGCGCAAAACAGGGTAACACTGAAGCTTTCTTT
TRBD2	TRBJ2-7	TRBV19	CASSIGPSGIYEQYF	TGTGCCAGTAGTATAGGGCCTAGCGGGATCTACGAGCAGTACTTC
NA	TRBJ1-6	TRBV5-4	CASSLVGRSSPLHF	TGTGCCAGCAGCTTGGTGGGCAGGTCTTCGCCCCTCCACTTT
TRBD1	TRBJ2-5	TRBV5-4	CASSYGQGTIQETQYF	TGTGCCAGCAGCTACGGACAGGGGACCATCCAAGAGACCCAGTACTTC